A single sample gave rise to the 32 T cell receptor beta chains below, sequenced in a study of cytomegalovirus exposure and HLA in healthy donors (dated by TCRdb to about 2017). Receptors were amplified or captured by the immunoSEQ multiplex PCR assay. TCRdb retrieved this table from immuneACCESS and kept in-frame rearrangements only. Not all clones are present; in checked studies, unresolved V genes account for under half, and no reason is known for the remainder. The sample table records some 350,000 clones; 87% of these occur just once. Of the sample, approximately 1.1% falls within the top ten clones. Sequencing was performed on PBMCs. These receptors all come from a woman in her twenties or thirties in good health and CMV-seropositive.

The genes are TRBV6-5 and TRBJ2-1; D gene ambiguous. The germline CDR1 and CDR2 sequences are MNHEY and SVGAGI. The CDR3 runs to 15 residues. The V gene lost 0 bases and the J gene lost 3 bases, with 9 bases spanning the gap. The CDR3 here is CASSYSPRVYNEQFF. The CDR3 DNA is TGTGCCAGCAGTTACTCCCCAAGGGTCTACAATGAGCAGTTCTTC.

This chain uses TRBV5-6 with TRBJ2-2; D is ambiguous. The germline V gene encodes CDR1 SGHDT and CDR2 YYEEEE. The CDR3 contains 16 residues. V was trimmed by 0 bases and J by 7 bases, leaving 16 bases between them. The CDR3 DNA reads TGTGCCAGCAGCTTGGGGCCCTCATGGGCGGACGGGGAGCTGTTTTTT. Translating gives CASSLGPSWADGELFF.

The chain links TRBV6-5 to TRBJ2-7, with 7 bases identical to TRBD1. V trimming: 0 bases; J trimming: 2 bases; junction bases outside the gene matches: 4. Germline V gene lookup returns CDR1 MNHEY and CDR2 SVGAGI. The CDR3 consists of 15 residues. CDR3 residues: CASSYSVQGAYEQYF. The CDR3 DNA is TGTGCCAGCAGTTACTCAGTCCAGGGGGCCTACGAGCAGTACTTC.

The rearrangement uses TRBV5-4 and TRBJ2-5, with unresolved D. The CDR3 extends over 13 amino acids. V dropped 0 bases and J dropped 7 bases, with 10 bases sitting between them. Germline V lookup: CDR1 SGHNT, CDR2 YYREEE (reference sequence). The DNA for the CDR3 is TGTGCCAGCAGCTTGGGGGATACCGGGACCCAGTACTTC. It encodes CASSLGDTGTQYF.

The chain joins TRBV7-9 to TRBJ2-1; D gene uncertain. The V gene's germline CDR1 is SEHNR and CDR2 FQNEAQ (reference sequence). The CDR3 spans 14 residues. V was cut by 2 bases and J by 8 bases, with 13 bases left in between. CDR3 bases: TGTGCCAGCAGCTTACCGGTTAGTTTCGATGAGCAGTTCTTC. It translates to CASSLPVSFDEQFF.

The chain couples TRBV27 to TRBJ1-2; TRBD1 agrees at 7 bases. CDR3 length equals 11 residues. V shed 6 bases and J 7 bases; nucleotides not matched to a gene: 2. CDR1 is MNHEY, CDR2 SMNVEV, per germline (reference sequence). The CDR3 protein is CASRQGFGYTF. The DNA for the CDR3 is TGTGCCAGCAGACAGGGGTTTGGCTACACCTTC.

The CDR3 DNA reads TGTGCCAGCAGCACCCCGACAGGGGGGAATGAAAAACTGTTTTTT. This codes for CASSTPTGGNEKLFF. This chain uses TRBV7-9 with TRBJ1-4, with 9 bases aligning to TRBD1. The J segment lost 5 bases and the V segment lost 5 bases, leaving 6 bases of the junction unmatched. Germline values: CDR1 SEHNR, CDR2 FQNEAQ (reference sequence). The CDR3 is made up of 15 amino acids.

The chain recombines TRBV30 with TRBJ2-7; TRBD2 is a possible D gene (6 bases). This CDR3 comprises 14 residues. Per the germline V gene, CDR1 is GTSNPN and CDR2 is SVGIG (reference sequence). V was shortened by 0 bases and J by 6 bases, with 15 bases between the two germline ends. CDR3 region: CAWSVLASWSEQYF. The DNA of the CDR3 is TGTGCCTGGAGTGTACTAGCCTCGTGGAGCGAGCAGTACTTC.

This sequence joins TRBV11-3 and TRBJ2-3; no clear D gene. The V gene lost 3 bases and the J gene lost 3 bases, with 7 bases spanning the gap. Germline CDR1 is SGHNT and CDR2 is YENEEA. CDR3 length: 13 residues. Written as DNA, the CDR3 is TGTGCCAGCAGCTTTAGGCCGACAGATACGCAGTATTTT. As protein: CASSFRPTDTQYF.

This clone was counted between two and nine times. This chain uses TRBV11-1 with TRBJ2-7; 8 nucleotides match TRBD2. Germline loops: CDR1 SGHAT, CDR2 FQDESV (reference sequence). V lost 8 bases to trimming and J lost 2 bases; unmatched junction nucleotides: 5. The CDR3 runs to 13 residues. The CDR3 loop is CASGPSGPYEQYF. The CDR3 DNA follows: TGTGCCAGCGGTCCTAGCGGGCCCTACGAGCAGTACTTC.

The genes are TRBV5-1 and TRBJ2-7, with D unclear. CDR1 and CDR2 from the germline V gene are SGHRS and YFSETQ. This CDR3 is 13 amino acids long. The V end lost 4 bases, the J end lost 6 bases, and 14 bases lay between the germline ends. CDR3 loop: CASSVGPLGEQYF. The CDR3 nucleotides read TGCGCCAGCAGCGTAGGACCGCTTGGCGAGCAGTACTTC.

In nucleotides, the CDR3 is TGCGCCAGCAGTAATAGCGGTACCTCCTACAATGAGCAGTTCTTC. Its protein is CASSNSGTSYNEQFF. This rearrangement joins TRBV5-1 to TRBJ2-1; D perhaps matches TRBD2 (6 bases). This CDR3 is 15 amino acids long. Per the germline V gene, CDR1 is SGHRS and CDR2 is YFSETQ. V lost 5 bases and J 0 bases, leaving 12 bases between the germline ends.

In its sample, this clone was seen a few times. The rearrangement links TRBV7-3 to TRBJ2-1; 7 nucleotides agree with TRBD2. V lost 5 bases and J lost 8; bases outside the gene matches: 12. This CDR3 is 15 amino acids long. Germline CDR1 and CDR2: SGHTA and FQGTGA. The CDR3 here is CASSAGSLAGDEQFF. The CDR3 coding sequence is TGTGCCAGCAGCGCGGGCAGCCTCGCGGGGGATGAGCAGTTCTTC.

The J gene is TRBJ2-7, the V gene TRBV28; 9 positions agree with TRBD2. The ends lost 5 bases at V and 2 bases at J; junction bases unmatched: 7. The CDR3 runs to 15 residues. CDR1 and CDR2 (germline): MDHEN, SYDVKM. The CDR3 bases are TGTGCCAGCAGTCAGACTAGCGGACTTACCTACGAGCAGTACTTC. Encoded protein: CASSQTSGLTYEQYF.

The gene calls are TRBV15 and TRBJ1-2; D may be TRBD1 (5 bases). Trimming left V 0 bases short and J 4 bases short, with 9 bases between. The germline V gene has CDR1 LNHNV and CDR2 YYDKDF (reference sequence). The CDR3 consists of 14 residues. The CDR3 DNA sequence: TGTGCCACCAGCAGAGATAGTCAGGGCTATGGCTACACCTTC. Translation: CATSRDSQGYGYTF. Full variable domain (missing parts from reference TRBV15 and TRBJ1-2): DAMVIQNPRYQVTQFGKPVTLSCSQTLNHNVMYWYQQKSSQAPKLLFHYYDKDFNNEADTPDNFQSRRPNTSFCFLDIRSPGLGDTAMYLCATSRDSQGYGYTFGSGTRLTVV.

The chain has TRBV4-3 and TRBJ2-3; 14 bases agree with TRBD2. The length of the CDR3 is 16 residues. Germline CDR1 and CDR2: LGHNA and YSLEER. V gave up 3 bases and J gave up 5 bases; unmatched junction bases: 4. The CDR3 DNA sequence: TGCGCCAGCAGCCAGGGGACTAGCGGGAGTGTAGATACGCAGTATTTT. Encoded protein: CASSQGTSGSVDTQYF.

The chain joins TRBV27 to TRBJ1-4, with 9 bases lining up with TRBD1. The CDR3 totals 15 residues. The trim removed 5 bases at V and 5 bases at J, leaving 6 bases unmatched. Germline values: CDR1 MNHEY, CDR2 SMNVEV (reference sequence). The CDR3 region has the DNA TGTGCCAGCAGTCAGTCGACAGGGGGAAATGAAAAACTGTTTTTT. This codes for CASSQSTGGNEKLFF.

The chain links TRBV7-8 to TRBJ1-5, with 7 nucleotides matching TRBD1. The CDR3 sequence is 15 residues long. J was trimmed by 4 bases and V by 4 bases; bases with no gene match: 7. The V gene's germline CDR1 is SGHVS and CDR2 FQNEAQ. The CDR3 DNA is TGTGCCAGCAGCTCGCGACAGGGATCAAATCAGCCCCAGCATTTT. It is translated as CASSSRQGSNQPQHF.

V gene TRBV18 combines with J gene TRBJ1-6; D is undetermined. Per the germline V gene, CDR1 is KGHSH and CDR2 is LQKENI. This CDR3 contains 13 residues. V dropped 7 bases and J dropped 9 bases, with 13 bases sitting between them. CDR3 nucleotide sequence: TGTGCCAGCTTAAACCAGCTGGCTTCACCCCTCCACTTT. This codes for CASLNQLASPLHF.

J is TRBJ2-2 and V is TRBV2, with D possibly matching TRBD1 (5 bases). This CDR3 region has 15 residues. Germline-derived CDR1 and CDR2 are SNHLY and FYNNEI. V dropped 1 base and J dropped 4 bases, with 10 bases sitting between them. Here the CDR3 reads CASSEVGAGTGELFF. The CDR3 region has the DNA TGTGCCAGCAGTGAAGTAGGGGCTGGCACCGGGGAGCTGTTTTTT.

The CDR3 region is CASSPIGWEYSNEQFF. Written as DNA, the CDR3 is TGCGCCAGCAGCCCCATAGGGTGGGAGTACTCCAATGAGCAGTTCTTC. The chain links TRBV5-1 to TRBJ2-1, with a tentative D call TRBD2 (5 bases). Germline loops: CDR1 SGHRS, CDR2 YFSETQ. V lost 4 bases and J 6 bases, leaving 20 bases between the germline ends. The CDR3 length is 16 residues.

The chain carries TRBV7-9 and TRBJ1-1; the D is unclear. V was trimmed by 3 bases and J by 2 bases, leaving 7 bases between them. This CDR3 comprises 13 residues. Germline CDR1 SEHNR, CDR2 FQNEAQ (reference sequence). In nucleotides, the CDR3 is TGTGCCAGCAGCTTGGCTTTCAACACTGAAGCTTTCTTT. This sequence encodes CASSLAFNTEAFF.

The chain links TRBV6-1 to TRBJ1-1; no clear D. The CDR3 spans 12 residues. Germline-derived CDR1 and CDR2 are MNHNS and SASEGT. Trimming left V 9 bases short and J 0 bases short, with 8 bases between. CDR3 in amino acids: CASRLLNTEAFF. CDR3 DNA: TGTGCCAGTAGACTTCTGAACACTGAAGCTTTCTTT.

This rearrangement joins TRBV4-1 to TRBJ2-7; D is unclear. The CDR3 contains 13 residues. V was clipped by 1 base and J by 1 base, with 5 bases between them. CDR1 is MGHRA, CDR2 YSYEKL, per germline. The CDR3 loop is CASSQGSSYEQYF. The CDR3 DNA reads TGCGCCAGCAGCCAAGGCTCTTCCTACGAGCAGTACTTC.

The chain has TRBV19 and TRBJ2-5, with 14 bases that match TRBD2. With 7 bases clipped from V and 1 base from J, the junction kept 8 bases outside the gene matches. The CDR3 is made up of 17 amino acids. Germline V CDR1 and CDR2: LNHDA, SQIVND (reference sequence). The CDR3 here is CASTQTSGGALQETQYF. CDR3 DNA sequence: TGTGCCAGTACCCAGACTAGCGGGGGGGCCCTCCAAGAGACCCAGTACTTC.

This chain joins TRBV6-4 and TRBJ2-1; TRBD1 or TRBD2 may be the D gene (5 bases each). There are 13 residues in the CDR3. V was shortened by 6 bases and J by 9 bases, with 15 bases between the two germline ends. The germline V gene encodes CDR1 MRHNA and CDR2 SNTAGT. This chain's CDR3 is CASSKTGLGEQFF. The CDR3 DNA reads TGTGCCAGCAGCAAAACAGGACTTGGTGAGCAGTTCTTC.

The chain couples TRBV28 to TRBJ2-2; the match to TRBD2 covers 8 bases. The CDR3 has 16 residues. CDR1 is MDHEN, CDR2 SYDVKM, per germline. The J segment lost 1 base and the V segment lost 3 bases, leaving 4 bases of the junction unmatched. The CDR3 DNA follows: TGTGCCAGCAGTTTTCTCAGCGGGGGGAACACCGGGGAGCTGTTTTTT. Protein: CASSFLSGGNTGELFF. The full variable domain, rest sourced from reference TRBV28 and TRBJ2-2, is DVKVTQSSRYLVKRTGEKVFLECVQDMDHENMFWYRQDPGLGLRLIYFSYDVKMKEKGDIPEGYSVSREKKERFSLILESASTNQTSMYLCASSFLSGGNTGELFFGEGSRLTVL.

The genes are TRBV29-1 and TRBJ2-1; 10 nucleotides agree with TRBD1. The CDR3 contains 15 residues. Trimming removed 0 bases from V and 4 bases from J; junction bases left unmatched: 3. The V gene's germline CDR1 is SQVTM and CDR2 ANQGSEA. The CDR3 region is CSVEERTGGYNEQFF. DNA for the CDR3: TGCAGCGTTGAAGAGCGGACAGGGGGTTACAATGAGCAGTTCTTC.

V gene TRBV6-5 combines with J gene TRBJ1-1; no firm D call. The CDR3 totals 15 residues. CDR1 MNHEY and CDR2 SVGAGI come from the germline V gene. V shed 4 bases and J shed 4 bases, with 16 bases lying between them. This CDR3 reads CASSFTTADPTEAFF. CDR3 in DNA: TGTGCCAGCAGTTTCACCACCGCAGACCCCACTGAAGCTTTCTTT.

J is TRBJ1-5 and V is TRBV5-1; 10 bases map to TRBD1. Germline V gene data show CDR1 as SGHRS and CDR2 as YFSETQ. Trimming at V came to 4 bases and at J to 7 bases, leaving 11 bases not matched to a gene. There are 16 residues in the CDR3. CDR3 sequence reads: CASSKTGTGEGQPQHF. CDR3 nucleotide sequence: TGCGCCAGCAGCAAAACCGGGACAGGGGAAGGACAGCCCCAGCATTTT.

This chain uses TRBV7-6 with TRBJ1-4; 9 bases agree with TRBD1. Germline V CDR1 and CDR2: SGHVS, FNYEAQ. V was pared by 5 bases and J by 5 bases, with 3 bases of the junction left unmatched. This CDR3 is built from 14 residues. CDR3 in amino acids: CASSLGTGNEKLFF. DNA for the CDR3: TGTGCCAGCAGCCTTGGGACAGGGAATGAAAAACTGTTTTTT.

The chain has TRBV27 and TRBJ1-5, with D hard to call. Trimming removed 9 bases from V and 0 bases from J, with 6 bases in between. The CDR3 covers 12 residues. Germline CDR1 is MNHEY and CDR2 is SMNVEV (reference sequence). In DNA form, the CDR3 reads TGTGCCAGGATTAATAGCAATCAGCCCCAGCATTTT. It translates to CARINSNQPQHF.